This T cell receptor (beta chain) was sequenced during a study of vaccination and CD4 T cells after COVID-19. Study-wide results and limits: A comparatively limited set of convalescent patients was examined, with no early post-infection timepoints. Among those convalescent, a median roughly 90% of reactive clones emerged solely post-vaccination. Spike mono-reactivity was found in 304 of 307 vaccine-specific clones from convalescent patients.

The treatment is: approximately 9-day PBMC culture with coronavirus spike peptide pools or control peptides (ViraFEST assay). ViraFEST stimulated the growth of antigen-specific T cells using peptide pools and subsequently profiled their TCRs by sequencing. The Oncomine TCR Beta short-read assay sequenced DNA from cultured CD4+ T cells. TCRdb re-called the PCR reads with MiXCR, one entry per CDR3 protein. The sample has about 22,000 distinct CDR3 sequences; 40% to 60% are singletons. Worth noting for this clonotype: The antigen remains undetermined.

The germline V gene has CDR1 SEHNR and CDR2 FQNEAQ (reference sequence). CDR3 length: 15 amino acids. V was trimmed by 3 bases and J by 4 bases, leaving 15 bases between them. The J gene is TRBJ1-1, the V gene TRBV7-9, with a possible D match to TRBD1 (6 bases). The specimen was CD4+ T cells from blood, cultured in vitro. This TCR was sampled from a human donor who had recovered from COVID-19. The CDR3 region is CASSFSSGTSTEAFF. In DNA, the CDR3 is TGTGCCAGCAGCTTCAGTTCCGGGACAAGCACTGAAGCTTTCTTT.